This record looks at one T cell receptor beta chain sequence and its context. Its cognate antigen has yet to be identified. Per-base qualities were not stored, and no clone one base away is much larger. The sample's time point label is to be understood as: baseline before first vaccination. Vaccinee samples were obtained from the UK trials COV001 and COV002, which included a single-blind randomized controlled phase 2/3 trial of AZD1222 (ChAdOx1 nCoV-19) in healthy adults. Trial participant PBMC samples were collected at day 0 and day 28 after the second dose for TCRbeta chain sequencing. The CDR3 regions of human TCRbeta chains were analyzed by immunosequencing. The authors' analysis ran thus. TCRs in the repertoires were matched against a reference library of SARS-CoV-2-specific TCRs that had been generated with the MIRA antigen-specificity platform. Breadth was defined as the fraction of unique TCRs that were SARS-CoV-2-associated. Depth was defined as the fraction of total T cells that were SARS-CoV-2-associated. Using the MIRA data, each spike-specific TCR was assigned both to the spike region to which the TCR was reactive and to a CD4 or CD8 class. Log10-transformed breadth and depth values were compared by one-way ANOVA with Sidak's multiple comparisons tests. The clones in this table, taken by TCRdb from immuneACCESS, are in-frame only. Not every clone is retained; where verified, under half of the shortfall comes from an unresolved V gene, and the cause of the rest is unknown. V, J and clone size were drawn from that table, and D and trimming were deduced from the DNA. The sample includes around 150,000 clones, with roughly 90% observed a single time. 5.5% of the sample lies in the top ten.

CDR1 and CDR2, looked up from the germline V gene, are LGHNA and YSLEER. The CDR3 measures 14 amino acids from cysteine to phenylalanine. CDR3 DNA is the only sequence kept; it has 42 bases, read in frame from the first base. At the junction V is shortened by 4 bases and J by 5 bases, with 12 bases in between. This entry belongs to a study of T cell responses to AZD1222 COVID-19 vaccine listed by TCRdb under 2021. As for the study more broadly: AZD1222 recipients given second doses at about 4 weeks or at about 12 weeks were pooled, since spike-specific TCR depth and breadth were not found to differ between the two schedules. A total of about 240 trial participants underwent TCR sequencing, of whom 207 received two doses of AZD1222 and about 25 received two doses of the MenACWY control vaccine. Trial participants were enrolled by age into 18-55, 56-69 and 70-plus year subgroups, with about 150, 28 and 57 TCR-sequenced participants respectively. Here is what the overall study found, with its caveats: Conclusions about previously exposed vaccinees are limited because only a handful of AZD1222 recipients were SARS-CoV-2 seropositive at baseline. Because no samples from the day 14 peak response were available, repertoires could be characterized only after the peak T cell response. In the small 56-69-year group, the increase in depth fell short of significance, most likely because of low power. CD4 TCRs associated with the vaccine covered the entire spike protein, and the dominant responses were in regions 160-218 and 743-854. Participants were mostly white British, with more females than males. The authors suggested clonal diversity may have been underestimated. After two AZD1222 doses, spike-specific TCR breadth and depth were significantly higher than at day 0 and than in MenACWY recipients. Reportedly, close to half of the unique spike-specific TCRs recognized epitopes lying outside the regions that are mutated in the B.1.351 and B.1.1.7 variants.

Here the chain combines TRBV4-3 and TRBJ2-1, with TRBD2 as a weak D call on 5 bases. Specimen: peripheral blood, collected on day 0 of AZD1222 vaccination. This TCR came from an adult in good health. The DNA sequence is TGCGCCAGCAGCCCAAGAGCGGCTCACAATGAGCAGTTCTTC. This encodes CASSPRAAHNEQFF.